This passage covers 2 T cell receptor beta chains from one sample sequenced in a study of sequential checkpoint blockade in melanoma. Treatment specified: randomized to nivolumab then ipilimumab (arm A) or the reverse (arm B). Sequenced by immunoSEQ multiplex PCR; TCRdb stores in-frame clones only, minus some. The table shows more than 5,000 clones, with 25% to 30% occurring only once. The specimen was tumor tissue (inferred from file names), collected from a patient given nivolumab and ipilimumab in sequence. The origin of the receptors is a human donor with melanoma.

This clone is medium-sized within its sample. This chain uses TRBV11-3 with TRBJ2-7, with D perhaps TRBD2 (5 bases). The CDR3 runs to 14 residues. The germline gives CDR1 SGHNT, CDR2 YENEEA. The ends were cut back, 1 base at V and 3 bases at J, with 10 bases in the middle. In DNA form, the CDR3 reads TGTGCCAGCAGCTTAGGAGCGGAATACTACGAGCAGTACTTC. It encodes CASSLGAEYYEQYF.

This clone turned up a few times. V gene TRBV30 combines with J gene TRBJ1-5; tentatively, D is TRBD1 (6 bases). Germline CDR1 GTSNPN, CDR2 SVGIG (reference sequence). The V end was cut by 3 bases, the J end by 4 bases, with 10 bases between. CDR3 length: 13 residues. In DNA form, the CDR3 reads TGTGCCTGGAGACAGGGAAGTAATCAGCCCCAGCATTTT. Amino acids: CAWRQGSNQPQHF.